The clone carrying this T cell receptor beta chain appeared many times. Its antigen remains unidentified. This sample was taken from a study of T cells in Graves' hyperthyroidism and ophthalmopathy. The PBMCs had their origin in around 10 ml of fresh peripheral blood. The investigators amplified TCR beta CDR3 regions from RNA transcripts. The HTBI set primed first-round TCR CDR3 RT-PCR. MiXCR was run by TCRdb on the multiplex PCR reads, yielding one entry per CDR3 protein. The table has some 600,000 distinct CDR3 sequences, approximately 15% seen once. General observations from the study: Most clonotypes expanded in thyroid above 0.001 were likewise present in blood.

What was sequenced was blood. This TCR came from a young woman with Graves' hyperthyroidism that later progressed to Graves' ophthalmopathy.

CDR3 in amino acids: CATSRDSGQGSYEQYF. The CDR3 DNA reads TGTGCCACCAGCAGAGATTCGGGACAGGGGTCCTACGAGCAGTACTTC. The chain joins TRBV15 to TRBJ2-7; 10 nucleotides match TRBD1. This CDR3 is 16 amino acids long. V lost 0 bases, J lost 1 base, and 3 bases stayed unmatched. The germline CDR1 and CDR2 sequences are LNHNV and YYDKDF (reference sequence).